One sample yielded the 18 T cell receptor beta chains listed below, sequenced in a study of T cell repertoires in aging, cancer and after chemotherapy. Amplification of TCR beta used genomic DNA extracted from peripheral blood. TRB rearrangements spanning V, D and J were amplified using mixed TRB-A/B primers. Each CDR3 protein gets one entry after TCRdb re-called the multiplex PCR reads with MiXCR. The sample has 650 to 800 distinct CDR3 sequences; approximately 22% are singletons. Specimen: blood. The receptors originated from a human donor in good health.

By share of the sample, this clonotype is large. The chain's CDR3 is CSVSDFSAQETQYF. CDR3 DNA sequence: TGCAGCGTTTCCGACTTCTCAGCTCAAGAGACCCAGTACTTC. This sequence joins TRBV29-1 and TRBJ2-5; no firm D call. Trimming pared 5 bases from V and 2 bases from J, leaving 15 bases between. CDR1 is SQVTM and CDR2 is ANQGSEA in the germline V gene. The CDR3 has 14 amino acids. The variable domain in full, completed from reference TRBV29-1 and TRBJ2-5, reads SAVISQKPSRDICQRGTSLTIQCQVDSQVTMMFWYRQQPGQSLTLIATANQGSEATYESGFVIDKFPISRPNLTFSTLTVSNMSPEDSSIYLCSVSDFSAQETQYFGPGTRLLVL.

This clonotype was detected only once. The chain employs TRBV4-3 and TRBJ1-5; D unresolved. Trimming cost V 0 bases and J 8 bases, with 11 bases left between them. CDR1 is LGHNA and CDR2 is YSLEER in the germline V gene. The CDR3 is made up of 14 amino acids. CDR3 in amino acids: CASSQDGVGEPQHF. For the CDR3, the DNA is TGCGCCAGCAGCCAAGATGGGGTTGGCGAGCCCCAGCATTTT.

Relative to its sample, this clonotype is large. The CDR3 nucleotides read TGTGCCAGTAGTATAGGGCTAGCGGGATATGATGAGCAGTTCTTC. Its translation: CASSIGLAGYDEQFF. V usage is TRBV19 and J usage is TRBJ2-1; 9 bases line up with TRBD2. There are 15 residues in the CDR3. Per the germline V gene, CDR1 is LNHDA and CDR2 is SQIVND (reference sequence). Losses at the gene ends were 1 base for V and 8 bases for J; bases not matched to a gene: 6.

Relative to its sample, this clonotype is medium-sized. This rearrangement joins TRBV19 to TRBJ1-5, with a tentative D call TRBD1 (5 bases). V lost 6 bases to trimming and J lost 2 bases, with 14 bases between them. From germline, CDR1 is LNHDA and CDR2 SQIVND (reference sequence). The CDR3 totals 15 residues. The CDR3 spells CASSDAGGGNQPQHF. The CDR3 bases are TGTGCCAGTAGCGATGCGGGGGGTGGCAATCAGCCCCAGCATTTT.

By share of the sample, this clonotype is medium-sized. The chain employs TRBV20-1 and TRBJ2-7, with 8 bases fitting TRBD2. CDR3 length: 12 amino acids. Germline assignment: CDR1 DFQATT and CDR2 SNEGSKA (reference sequence). V lost 5 bases, J lost 2 bases, and 2 bases stayed unmatched. The CDR3 reads CSASGLAYEQYF. CDR3 sequence (DNA): TGCAGTGCTTCGGGACTAGCCTACGAGCAGTACTTC.

This clonotype is medium-sized within its sample. The chain uses TRBV30 and TRBJ2-7; TRBD2 agrees at 14 bases. With 3 bases clipped from V and 13 bases from J, the junction kept 8 bases outside the gene matches. In germline, CDR1 is GTSNPN, CDR2 SVGIG (reference sequence). CDR3 length equals 13 residues. The CDR3 here is CAWRGLAGGHPYF. The CDR3 DNA is TGTGCCTGGAGAGGACTAGCGGGAGGCCACCCTTACTTC.

A remark on this clonotype: Compared with germline, one end of the junction differs, possibly owing to a read error. The chain carries TRBV6-5 and TRBJ1-4; TRBD1 matches at 7 bases. The CDR3 runs 14 residues. Germline CDR1 is MNHEY and CDR2 is SVGAGI. For the CDR3, the DNA is TGTGCCAGAAGTTACGAAGGACAGGCTGAAAAACTGTTTTTT. Translated: CARSYEGQAEKLFF.

Concerning this clonotype itself: Being one base from a much bigger clone, this may be a read error. The V gene is TRBV18, the J gene TRBJ1-2; TRBD1 aligns across 7 bases. V lost 4 bases, J lost 4 bases, and 3 bases stayed unmatched. Germline-derived CDR1 and CDR2 are KGHSH and LQKENI. The length of the CDR3 is 13 residues. The chain's CDR3 is CASSRDRVYGYTF. For the CDR3, the DNA is TGTGCCAGCTCACGGGACAGAGTCTATGGCTACACCTTC.

This chain joins TRBV7-6 and TRBJ2-7; the match to TRBD1 covers 9 bases. Germline V gives CDR1 SGHVS, CDR2 FNYEAQ. V shed 0 bases, J shed 4 bases, and the junction held 1 base outside the gene matches. The CDR3 spans 14 residues. CDR3 region: CASSLAGQGYEQYF. In DNA, the CDR3 is TGTGCCAGCAGCTTAGCGGGACAGGGATACGAGCAGTACTTC.

This clonotype was detected only a few times. Lacking the conserved final phenylalanine or tryptophan, this CDR3 likely reflects a read error. It is unclear where the CDR3 begins or ends on the DNA, so no DNA is shown, and the CDR3 is as TCRdb lists it. The J gene is TRBJ2-1, the V gene TRBV6-5; the D call in the table, TRBD1, was not verified against the DNA. Germline V CDR1 and CDR2: MNHEY, SVGAGI. The CDR3 comprises 8 residues, both ends counted. CDR3 sequence: CASSDTGI.

By proportion, this clonotype is medium-sized (0.01 to 0.1%). V and J are TRBV6-1 and TRBJ1-3; D unclear. This CDR3 has 15 amino acids. The germline gives CDR1 MNHNS, CDR2 SASEGT. V was shortened by 3 bases and J by 0 bases, with 9 bases between the two germline ends. CDR3 in DNA: TGTGCCAGCAGTGATGTTGCAGGCTCTGGAAACACCATATATTTT. Translated, it gives CASSDVAGSGNTIYF.

Comments on this clonotype: A much larger clone differs by one base, so this may be a read error. The chain recombines TRBV5-6 with TRBJ2-2, with unresolved D. Germline V gene data show CDR1 as SGHDT and CDR2 as YYEEEE. The length of the CDR3 is 13 residues. V dropped 0 bases and J dropped 9 bases, with 9 bases sitting between them. CDR3 in amino acids: CASSLGLGRELFF. CDR3 sequence (DNA): TGTGCCAGCAGCTTGGGATTGGGCAGGGAGCTGTTTTTT.

The gene calls are TRBV12-3 or TRBV12-4 and TRBJ2-1; the match to TRBD1 covers 11 bases. The V gene end was trimmed by 3 bases and the J gene end by 7 bases; junction bases not matched to a gene: 5. The CDR3 runs 15 residues. The CDR3 protein is CASSFSDRGPNEQFF. Written as DNA, the CDR3 is TGTGCCAGCAGTTTTTCGGACAGGGGGCCAAATGAGCAGTTCTTC.

Within the sample, this clonotype is medium-sized. V usage is TRBV11-1 and J usage is TRBJ2-5; D gene unclear. V was clipped by 5 bases and J by 1 base, with 5 bases between them. Germline CDR1 SGHAT, CDR2 FQDESV (reference sequence). The CDR3 covers 12 residues. In DNA, the CDR3 is TGTGCCAGCAGCCGGCCCCAAGAGACCCAGTACTTC. This sequence encodes CASSRPQETQYF. The full variable domain, completed using reference TRBV11-1 and TRBJ2-5, is EAEVAQSPRYKITEKSQAVAFWCDPISGHATLYWYRQILGQGPELLVQFQDESVVDDSQLPKDRFSAERLKGVDSTLKIQPAELGDSAMYLCASSRPQETQYFGPGTRLLVL.

The chain has TRBV18 and TRBJ1-2; 9 bases fit TRBD1. The ends lost 4 bases at V and 6 bases at J; junction bases unmatched: 3. Germline CDR1 and CDR2: KGHSH and LQKENI. This CDR3 has 13 amino acids. CDR3 in amino acids: CASSRDREDGYTF. The CDR3 bases are TGTGCCAGCTCACGGGACAGGGAGGATGGCTACACCTTC.

This clonotype was detected a few times. The J gene is TRBJ2-2, the V gene TRBV20-1; maybe TRBD2 (6 bases). There are 16 residues in the CDR3. Germline V gene data show CDR1 as DFQATT and CDR2 as SNEGSKA (reference sequence). V was shortened by 0 bases and J by 4 bases, with 15 bases between the two germline ends. The CDR3 nucleotides are TGCAGTGCTAGAGATCAGGGAGGTAGATCCACCGGGGAGCTGTTTTTT. As protein: CSARDQGGRSTGELFF.

As DNA, the CDR3 is TGTGCCAGCAGTTTTAGCCCTCTACACATAGAAGGTAGCACAGATACGCAGTATTTT. It specifies CASSFSPLHIEGSTDTQYF. This chain joins TRBV13 and TRBJ2-3; D gene unclear. The CDR3 has 19 amino acids. The germline CDR1 and CDR2 sequences are PRHDT and FYEKMQ (reference sequence). The germline V and J ends were trimmed by 6 bases and 0 bases, with 25 bases remaining between them. Complete variable domain (other parts from reference TRBV13 and TRBJ2-3): AAGVIQSPRHLIKEKRETATLKCYPIPRHDTVYWYQQGPGQDPQFLISFYEKMQSDKGSIPDRFSAQQFSDYHSELNMSSLELGDSALYFCASSFSPLHIEGSTDTQYFGPGTRLTVL.

Relative to its sample, this clonotype is large. The chain joins TRBV6-5 to TRBJ2-7; 9 bases are a match to TRBD1. J gave up 3 bases and V 4 bases, and 7 bases lay outside the gene matches. Germline V gene lookup returns CDR1 MNHEY and CDR2 SVGAGI. The CDR3 covers 15 residues. The CDR3: CASSSGTGRDYEQYF. Written as DNA, the CDR3 is TGTGCCAGCAGTTCCGGGACAGGGAGGGACTACGAGCAGTACTTC.